Shown below are 11 T cell receptor beta chains from a single sample sequenced in a study of siplizumab effects on memory and regulatory T cells (dated by TCRdb to between 2018 and 2021). Preparation of the library involved the immunoSEQ multiplex PCR assay. What TCRdb holds here is the immuneACCESS table cut down to in-frame rearrangements. Part of the clones is not present; checked against another copy, under half of the missing clones reflect an unresolved V gene, and the others are unexplained. This sample gives about 75,000 clones in total; roughly 93% of them show up just once. About 5% of the sample lies in the top ten. Sequenced: CD8+ T cells sorted from blood. The receptors come from a human donor in good health.

The V gene is TRBV4-3, the J gene TRBJ2-7, with D perhaps matching TRBD1 (5 bases). Germline CDR1 is LGHNA and CDR2 is YSLEER. There are 13 residues in the CDR3. V was pared by 0 bases and J by 7 bases, with 10 bases between. CDR3 protein: CASSQDPAGEQYF. CDR3 DNA sequence: TGCGCCAGCAGCCAAGATCCCGCAGGGGAGCAGTACTTC.

In DNA, the CDR3 is TGCGCCAGCAGCTTGGTATCGGCGGGGTCGGGAGACATTCAGTACTTC. As protein: CASSLVSAGSGDIQYF. This chain uses TRBV5-1 with TRBJ2-4; D might be TRBD2 (6 bases). Trimming cost V 0 bases and J 8 bases, with 18 bases left between them. CDR3 size: 16 residues. The germline gives CDR1 SGHRS, CDR2 YFSETQ. Full variable domain (outside the CDR3, taken from reference TRBV5-1 and TRBJ2-4): KAGVTQTPRYLIKTRGQQVTLSCSPISGHRSVSWYQQTPGQGLQFLFEYFSETQRNKGNFPGRFSGRQFSNSRSEMNVSTLELGDSALYLCASSLVSAGSGDIQYFGAGTRLSVL.

This rearrangement joins TRBV9 to TRBJ2-2, with D uncertain. Looked up from germline, CDR1 is SGDLS and CDR2 is YYNGEE. The V and J ends lost 5 bases and 4 bases respectively, with 9 bases between them. The CDR3 is made up of 13 amino acids. Here the CDR3 DNA reads TGTGCCAGCAGTGGAATCCCCACCGGGGAGCTGTTTTTT. Translating gives CASSGIPTGELFF. Using reference TRBV9 and TRBJ2-2 for the parts outside the CDR3, the full variable domain is DSGVTQTPKHLITATGQRVTLRCSPRSGDLSVYWYQQSLDQGLQFLIQYYNGEERAKGNILERFSAQQFPDLHSELNLSSLELGDSALYFCASSGIPTGELFFGEGSRLTVL.

The chain links TRBV5-5 to TRBJ2-7, with D maybe TRBD1 (5 bases). The germline V and J ends were trimmed by 7 bases and 3 bases, with 17 bases remaining between them. Germline CDR1 is SGHKS and CDR2 is YYEKEE (reference sequence). There are 14 residues in the CDR3. CDR3 DNA: TGTGCCAGCGGCCCCGGGCAAGGGGACTACGAGCAGTACTTC. Protein sequence: CASGPGQGDYEQYF. The entire variable domain, with the rest obtained from reference TRBV5-5 and TRBJ2-7, is as follows: DAGVTQSPTHLIKTRGQQVTLRCSPISGHKSVSWYQQVLGQGPQFIFQYYEKEERGRGNFPDRFSARQFPNYSSELNVNALLLGDSALYLCASGPGQGDYEQYFGPGTRLTVT.

This chain connects TRBV5-5 to TRBJ2-7; 8 nucleotides match TRBD1. Per the germline V gene, CDR1 is SGHKS and CDR2 is YYEKEE (reference sequence). The CDR3 has 14 residues. With 4 bases clipped from V and 3 bases from J, the junction kept 6 bases outside the gene matches. This CDR3 is CASSPGTGDYEQYF. CDR3 DNA: TGTGCCAGCAGCCCCGGGACAGGAGACTACGAGCAGTACTTC.

For this clone: One end of the junction does not line up with germline, which may come from a read error. The rearrangement links TRBV4-3 to TRBJ1-3, with 8 bases matching TRBD1. CDR3 length: 16 amino acids. CDR1 is LGHNA, CDR2 YSLEER, per germline. The CDR3 spells CASSQDFSGQGKTIYF. The CDR3 nucleotides are TGCGCCAGCAGCCAAGATTTTTCCGGACAGGGAAAGACCATATATTTT.

The rearrangement joins TRBV7-2 to TRBJ1-3; no reliable D call. The CDR3 loop spans 17 amino acids. Trimming took off 2 bases at V and 0 bases at J, with 14 bases between the two ends. Germline lookup yields CDR1 SGHTA and CDR2 FQGNSA. DNA for the CDR3: TGTGCCAGCAGCTTAATATCCGGGGAGAGCTCTGGAAACACCATATATTTT. Translated: CASSLISGESSGNTIYF.

The chain employs TRBV28 and TRBJ1-2; 7 bases are a match to TRBD1. V was clipped by 3 bases and J by 3 bases; unmatched bases: 16. CDR1 and CDR2 (germline): MDHEN, SYDVKM. The CDR3 is 18 amino acids. In nucleotides, the CDR3 is TGTGCCAGCAGTTTCGAGGCCCCGACGACAGGGAGGGACTATGGCTACACCTTC. It translates to CASSFEAPTTGRDYGYTF.

The chain employs TRBV6-5 and TRBJ2-7; TRBD2 might be the D (6 bases). The CDR3 runs 12 residues. Trimming took 8 bases from V and 4 from J, leaving 12 bases between them. Germline CDR1 and CDR2: MNHEY and SVGAGI. The CDR3 DNA is TGTGCCAGCCGGAGGGGATTGTACGAGCAGTACTTC. Protein: CASRRGLYEQYF.

This chain links TRBV4-3 with TRBJ2-2; TRBD1 is a possible D gene (6 bases). Germline V gives CDR1 LGHNA, CDR2 YSLEER. The V gene lost 5 bases and the J gene lost 0 bases, with 10 bases spanning the gap. This CDR3 has 15 amino acids. The CDR3 reads CASSTGTTNTGELFF. The DNA of the CDR3 is TGCGCCAGCAGCACCGGGACAACGAACACCGGGGAGCTGTTTTTT.

The chain links TRBV7-9 to TRBJ2-5, with 11 bases that match TRBD2. The CDR3 has 15 amino acids. After removal of 3 bases from V and 2 bases from J, the junction contained 2 bases not matched to a gene. In germline, CDR1 is SEHNR, CDR2 FQNEAQ (reference sequence). CDR3 DNA: TGTGCCAGCAGCTTGACTAGCGGGGTACAAGAGACCCAGTACTTC. Its protein product is CASSLTSGVQETQYF.